Listed below are T cell receptor beta chains from one sample, sequenced in a study of T cells after posttransplantation cyclophosphamide. Repertoires were generated with immunoSEQ multiplex PCR, while TCRdb's copy carries only in-frame clones and drops some. The sample carries about 7,600 clones, 75% to 85% recorded once. The sample was CD4+ T cells sorted from blood, taken more than 1,000 days after allogeneic stem cell transplant with posttransplant cyclophosphamide. All receptors derive from a female patient aged 40-50 years who received an allogeneic stem cell transplant from a related donor, was CMV-positive, and had no GVHD. Some T cells may trace back to the graft donor. CDR3s include the opening cysteine and the closing phenylalanine or tryptophan. A D gene is named only where the DNA matches it firmly. Clone sizes are given selectively: once, few, many, or a class where the clone is expanded.

once . 13 TRBJ1-1 TRBV7-9 TGTGCCAGCAGCCCGGGACAGAACACTGAAGCTTTCTTT CASSPGQNTEAFF
. TRBD1 16 TRBJ2-6 TRBV4-3 TGCGCCAGCAGCCAAAGACAGGGGGCTGGGGCCAACGTCCTGACTTTC CASSQRQGAGANVLTF
. . 15 TRBJ2-5 TRBV21-1 TGTGCCAGCAACAATAATAGAGAGAGGTTGGAGACCCAGTACTTC CASNNNRERLETQYF
. TRBD1 17 TRBJ1-4 TRBV10-3 TGTGCCATCAGTGAGTCGCCAACCGGGACAGTGACTGAAAAACTGTTTTTT CAISESPTGTVTEKLFF
few TRBD1 15 TRBJ2-7 TRBV5-1 TGCGCCAGCAGCTTGGGGGACAGACTCTCCTACGAGCAGTACTTC CASSLGDRLSYEQYF
few . 15 TRBJ2-7 TRBV6-5 TGTGCCAGCAGTTACGGGGGGAGAAGCTCCTACGAGCAGTACTTC CASSYGGRSSYEQYF
once . 13 TRBJ2-7 TRBV14 TGTGCCAGCAGCCAAGTTACTCCCTACGAGCAGTACTTC CASSQVTPYEQYF
. TRBD2 15 TRBJ2-5 TRBV28 TGTGCCAGCAGCGGAAAGTTGGGACTAGCCACGGCCCAGTACTTC CASSGKLGLATAQYF
. . 13 TRBJ1-2 TRBV23-1 TGCGCCAGCAGTCAATCCAGGGTCTCTGGCTACACCTTC CASSQSRVSGYTF
. . 14 TRBJ1-1 TRBV7-6 TGTGCCAGCAGCTTGGGGACAAGAAACACTGAAGCTTTCTTT CASSLGTRNTEAFF
. . 16 TRBJ2-3 TRBV18 TGTGCCAGCTCACCCGAGATGGGGGCACGCACAGATACGCAGTATTTT CASSPEMGARTDTQYF
. TRBD2 18 TRBJ2-3 TRBV7-2 TGTGCCAGCAGCTTAGCGCTAAGGACTAGCGGGGGGGAGGATACGCAGTATTTT CASSLALRTSGGEDTQYF
. TRBD1 15 TRBJ1-6 TRBV6-5 TGTGCCAGCACGAAGACAGGGCGGGAAAATTCACCCCTCCACTTT CASTKTGRENSPLHF